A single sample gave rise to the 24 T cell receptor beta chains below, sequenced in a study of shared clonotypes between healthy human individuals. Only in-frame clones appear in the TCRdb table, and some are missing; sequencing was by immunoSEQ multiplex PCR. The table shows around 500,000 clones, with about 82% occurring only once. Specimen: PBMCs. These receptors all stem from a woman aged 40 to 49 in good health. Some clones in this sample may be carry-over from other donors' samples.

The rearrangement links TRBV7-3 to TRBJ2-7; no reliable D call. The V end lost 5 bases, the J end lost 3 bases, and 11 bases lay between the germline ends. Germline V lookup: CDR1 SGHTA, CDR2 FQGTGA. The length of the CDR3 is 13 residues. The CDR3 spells CASSPGPDYEQYF. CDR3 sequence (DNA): TGTGCCAGCAGCCCCGGACCGGACTACGAGCAGTACTTC.

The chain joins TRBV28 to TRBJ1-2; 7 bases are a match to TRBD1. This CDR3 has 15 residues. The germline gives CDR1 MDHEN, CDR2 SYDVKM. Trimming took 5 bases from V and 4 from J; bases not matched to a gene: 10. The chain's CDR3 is CASSPGGDRAYGYTF. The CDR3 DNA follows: TGTGCCAGCAGTCCGGGGGGAGACAGGGCCTATGGCTACACCTTC.

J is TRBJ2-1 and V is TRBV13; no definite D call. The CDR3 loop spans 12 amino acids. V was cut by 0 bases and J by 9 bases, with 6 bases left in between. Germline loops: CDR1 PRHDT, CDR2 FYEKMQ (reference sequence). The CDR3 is CASSLGGSEQFF. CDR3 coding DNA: TGTGCCAGCAGCTTAGGGGGTAGTGAGCAGTTCTTC.

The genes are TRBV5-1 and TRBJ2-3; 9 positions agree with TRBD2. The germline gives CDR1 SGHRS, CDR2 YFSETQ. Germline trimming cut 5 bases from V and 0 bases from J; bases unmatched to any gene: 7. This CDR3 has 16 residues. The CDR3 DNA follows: TGCGCCAGCAGACTGACTAGCGGACCTAGCACAGATACGCAGTATTTT. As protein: CASRLTSGPSTDTQYF. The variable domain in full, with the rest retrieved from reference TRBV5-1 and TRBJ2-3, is KAGVTQTPRYLIKTRGQQVTLSCSPISGHRSVSWYQQTPGQGLQFLFEYFSETQRNKGNFPGRFSGRQFSNSRSEMNVSTLELGDSALYLCASRLTSGPSTDTQYFGPGTRLTVL.

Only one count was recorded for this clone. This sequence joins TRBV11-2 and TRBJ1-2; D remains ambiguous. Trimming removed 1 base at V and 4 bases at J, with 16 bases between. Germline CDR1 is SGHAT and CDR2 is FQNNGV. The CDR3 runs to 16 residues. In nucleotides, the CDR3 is TGTGCCAGCAGCTTAGCCAGCACGTTTAGCGGCTATGGCTACACCTTC. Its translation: CASSLASTFSGYGYTF. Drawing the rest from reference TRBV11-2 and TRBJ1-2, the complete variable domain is EAGVAQSPRYKIIEKRQSVAFWCNPISGHATLYWYQQILGQGPKLLIQFQNNGVVDDSQLPKDRFSAERLKGVDSTLKIQPAKLEDSAVYLCASSLASTFSGYGYTFGSGTRLTVV.

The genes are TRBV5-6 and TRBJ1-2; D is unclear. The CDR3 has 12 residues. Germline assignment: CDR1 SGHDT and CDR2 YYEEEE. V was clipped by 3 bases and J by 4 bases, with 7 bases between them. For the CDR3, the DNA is TGTGCCAGCAGCTGGGCGGGCTATGGCTACACCTTC. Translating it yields CASSWAGYGYTF.

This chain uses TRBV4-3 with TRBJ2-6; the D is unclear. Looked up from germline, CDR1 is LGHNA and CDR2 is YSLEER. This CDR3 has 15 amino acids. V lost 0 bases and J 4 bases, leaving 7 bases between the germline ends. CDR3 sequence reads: CASSQDSSGANVLTF. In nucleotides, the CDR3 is TGCGCCAGCAGCCAAGACAGCTCCGGGGCCAACGTCCTGACTTTC.

In DNA, the CDR3 is TGTGCCAGCAGCGCGACTGACACCACTGAAGCTTTCTTT. Encoded protein: CASSATDTTEAFF. This rearrangement joins TRBV11-2 to TRBJ1-1; D unresolved. The V end was cut by 5 bases, the J end by 4 bases, with 11 bases between. CDR3 size: 13 residues. Germline V gene sequence: CDR1 SGHAT, CDR2 FQNNGV.

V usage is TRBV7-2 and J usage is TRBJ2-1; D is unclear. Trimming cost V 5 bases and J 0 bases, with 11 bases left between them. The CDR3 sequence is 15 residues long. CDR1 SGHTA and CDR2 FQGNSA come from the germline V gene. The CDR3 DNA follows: TGTGCCAGCAGCCCCTGGGGTGGCTCCTACAATGAGCAGTTCTTC. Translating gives CASSPWGGSYNEQFF.

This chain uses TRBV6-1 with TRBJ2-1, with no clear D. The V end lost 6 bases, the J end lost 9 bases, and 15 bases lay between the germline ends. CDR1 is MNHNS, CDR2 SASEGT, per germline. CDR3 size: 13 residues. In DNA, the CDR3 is TGTGCCAGCAGCACAGCACGCGGAGTTGAGCAGTTCTTC. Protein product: CASSTARGVEQFF.

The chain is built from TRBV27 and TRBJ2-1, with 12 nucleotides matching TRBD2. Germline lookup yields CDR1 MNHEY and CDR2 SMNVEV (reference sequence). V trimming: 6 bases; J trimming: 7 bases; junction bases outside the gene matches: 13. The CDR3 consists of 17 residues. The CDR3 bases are TGTGCCAGCAGGAACCCCGGACTAGCGGGATTCCAGAATGAGCAGTTCTTC. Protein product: CASRNPGLAGFQNEQFF.

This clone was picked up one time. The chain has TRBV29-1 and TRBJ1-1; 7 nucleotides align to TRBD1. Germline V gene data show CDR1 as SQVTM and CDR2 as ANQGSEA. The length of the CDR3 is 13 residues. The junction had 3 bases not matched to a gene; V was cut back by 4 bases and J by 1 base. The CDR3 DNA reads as TGCAGCGTTGCCCGACAGGGGAACACTGAAGCTTTCTTT. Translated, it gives CSVARQGNTEAFF.

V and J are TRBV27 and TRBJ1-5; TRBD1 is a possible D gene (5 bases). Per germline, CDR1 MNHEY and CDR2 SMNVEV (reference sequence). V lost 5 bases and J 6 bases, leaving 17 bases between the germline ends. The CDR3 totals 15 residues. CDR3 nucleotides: TGTGCCAGCAGTCCCCTGGGGGGGTTGGGTCAGCCCCAGCATTTT. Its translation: CASSPLGGLGQPQHF.

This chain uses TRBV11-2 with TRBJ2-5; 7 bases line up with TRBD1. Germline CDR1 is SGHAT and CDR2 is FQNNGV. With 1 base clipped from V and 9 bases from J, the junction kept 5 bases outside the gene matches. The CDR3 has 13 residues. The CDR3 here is CASSLGGGWPQYF. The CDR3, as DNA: TGTGCCAGCAGCTTAGGAGGGGGCTGGCCCCAGTACTTC.

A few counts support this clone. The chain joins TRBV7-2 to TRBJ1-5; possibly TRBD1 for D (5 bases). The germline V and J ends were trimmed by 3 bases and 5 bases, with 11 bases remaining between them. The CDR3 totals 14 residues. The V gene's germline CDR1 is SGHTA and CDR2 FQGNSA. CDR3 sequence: CASSFGTDDQPQHF. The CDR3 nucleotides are TGTGCCAGCAGCTTCGGGACGGATGATCAGCCCCAGCATTTT.

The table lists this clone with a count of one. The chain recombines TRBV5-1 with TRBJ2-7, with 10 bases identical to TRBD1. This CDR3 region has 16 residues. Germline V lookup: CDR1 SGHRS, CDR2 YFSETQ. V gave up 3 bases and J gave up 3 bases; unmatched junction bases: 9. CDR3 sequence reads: CASSSGGTGAFYEQYF. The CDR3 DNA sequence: TGCGCCAGCAGCTCGGGCGGGACAGGGGCATTCTACGAGCAGTACTTC.

This chain's CDR3 is CASSATGDRTDTQYF. The CDR3 DNA sequence: TGTGCCAGCAGCGCGACAGGGGACCGTACAGATACGCAGTATTTT. The chain links TRBV9 to TRBJ2-3; TRBD1 matches at 8 bases. Germline V gene sequence: CDR1 SGDLS, CDR2 YYNGEE. Unmatched junction bases numbered 6, after V lost 3 bases and J lost 3 bases. CDR3 length: 15 amino acids.

CDR3 sequence reads: CASSQGFTGQGLYEQYF. The DNA of the CDR3 is TGCGCCAGCAGCCAAGGATTTACGGGACAGGGCCTCTACGAGCAGTACTTC. The J gene is TRBJ2-7, the V gene TRBV4-1, with 9 bases that match TRBD1. Trimming took 1 base from V and 3 from J; bases not matched to a gene: 10. Germline lookup yields CDR1 MGHRA and CDR2 YSYEKL. This CDR3 has 17 amino acids.

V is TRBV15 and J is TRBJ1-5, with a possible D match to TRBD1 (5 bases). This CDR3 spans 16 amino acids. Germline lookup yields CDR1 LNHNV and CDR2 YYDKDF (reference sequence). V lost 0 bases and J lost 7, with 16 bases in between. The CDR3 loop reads CATSRDGPGGWQPQHF. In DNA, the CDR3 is TGTGCCACCAGCAGAGATGGACCGGGGGGGTGGCAGCCCCAGCATTTT.

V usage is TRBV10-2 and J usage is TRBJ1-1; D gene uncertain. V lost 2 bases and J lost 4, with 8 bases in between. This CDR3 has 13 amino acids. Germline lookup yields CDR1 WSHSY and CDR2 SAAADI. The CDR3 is CASSENSLTEAFF. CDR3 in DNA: TGCGCCAGCAGTGAGAACAGTCTCACTGAAGCTTTCTTT.

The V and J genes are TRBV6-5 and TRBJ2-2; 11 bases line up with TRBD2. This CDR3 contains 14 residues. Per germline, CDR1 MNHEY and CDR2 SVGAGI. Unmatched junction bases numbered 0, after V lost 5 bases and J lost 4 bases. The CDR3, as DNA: TGTGCCAGCAGTCTAGCGGGAGGCACCGGGGAGCTGTTTTTT. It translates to CASSLAGGTGELFF.

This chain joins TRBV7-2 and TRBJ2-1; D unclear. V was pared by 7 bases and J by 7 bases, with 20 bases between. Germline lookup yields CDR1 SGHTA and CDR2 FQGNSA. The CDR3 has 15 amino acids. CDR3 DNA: TGTGCCAGCAAAGAAGGCGGAACCTCCCCGAATGAGCAGTTCTTC. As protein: CASKEGGTSPNEQFF.

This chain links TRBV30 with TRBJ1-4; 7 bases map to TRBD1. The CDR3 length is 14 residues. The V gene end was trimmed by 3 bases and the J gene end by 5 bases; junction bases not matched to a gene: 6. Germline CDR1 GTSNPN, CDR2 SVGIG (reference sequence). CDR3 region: CAWSPGQRNEKLFF. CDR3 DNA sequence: TGTGCCTGGAGCCCGGGACAGCGAAATGAAAAACTGTTTTTT.

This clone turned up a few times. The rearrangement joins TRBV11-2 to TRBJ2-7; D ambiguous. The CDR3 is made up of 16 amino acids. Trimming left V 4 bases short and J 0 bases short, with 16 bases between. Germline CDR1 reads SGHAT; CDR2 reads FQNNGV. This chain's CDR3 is CASSSTHKATSYEQYF. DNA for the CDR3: TGTGCCAGCAGCTCAACTCATAAGGCAACCTCCTACGAGCAGTACTTC.